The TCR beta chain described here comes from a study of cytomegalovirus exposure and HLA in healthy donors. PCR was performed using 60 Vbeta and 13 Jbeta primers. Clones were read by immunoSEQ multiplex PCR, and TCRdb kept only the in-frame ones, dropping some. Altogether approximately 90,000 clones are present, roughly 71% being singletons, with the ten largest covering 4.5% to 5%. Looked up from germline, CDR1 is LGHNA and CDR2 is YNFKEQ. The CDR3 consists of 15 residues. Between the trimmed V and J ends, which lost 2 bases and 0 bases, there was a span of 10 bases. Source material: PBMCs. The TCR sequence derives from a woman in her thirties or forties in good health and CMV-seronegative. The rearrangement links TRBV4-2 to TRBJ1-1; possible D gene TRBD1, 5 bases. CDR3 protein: CASSQPDSVNTEAFF. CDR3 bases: TGTGCCAGCAGCCAACCCGACAGTGTGAACACTGAAGCTTTCTTT.